Below, 7 T cell receptor beta chains from the same sample are listed, as sequenced in a study of T cell responses to AZD1222 COVID-19 vaccine. Sequencing used immunoSEQ multiplex PCR; TCRdb keeps in-frame clones, though not all of them. The repertoire consists of 170,000 or so clones, with 90% occurring once and the leading ten covering roughly 2.8%. The sample here was peripheral blood, taken on day 0 of AZD1222 vaccination. All receptors derive from an adult in good health.

V usage is TRBV14 and J usage is TRBJ2-7, with a possible D match to TRBD1 (6 bases). This CDR3 has 17 amino acids. The V end was cut by 4 bases, the J end by 0 bases, with 19 bases between. The germline V gene encodes CDR1 SGHDN and CDR2 FVKESK. The chain's CDR3 is CASSPELGRGHSYEQYF. CDR3 nucleotide sequence: TGTGCCAGCAGCCCGGAATTGGGCAGGGGTCACTCCTACGAGCAGTACTTC.

The V gene is TRBV13, the J gene TRBJ1-1; D is uncertain. Germline CDR1 and CDR2: PRHDT and FYEKMQ (reference sequence). Trimming took 2 bases from V and 5 from J, leaving 12 bases between them. The CDR3 covers 14 residues. The CDR3 is CASSLNLPRTEAFF. The CDR3, as DNA: TGTGCCAGCAGCTTAAACCTACCGAGGACTGAAGCTTTCTTT. The variable domain in full, completed from reference TRBV13 and TRBJ1-1, reads AAGVIQSPRHLIKEKRETATLKCYPIPRHDTVYWYQQGPGQDPQFLISFYEKMQSDKGSIPDRFSAQQFSDYHSELNMSSLELGDSALYFCASSLNLPRTEAFFGQGTRLTVV.

The J gene is TRBJ2-5, the V gene TRBV18, with unresolved D. Trimming stripped 2 bases from V and 3 bases from J, with 7 bases between. Germline CDR1 is KGHSH and CDR2 is LQKENI. The CDR3 is 13 amino acids. CDR3 loop: CASSPDLEETQYF. As DNA, the CDR3 is TGTGCCAGCTCACCAGACTTAGAAGAGACCCAGTACTTC.

The CDR3 DNA follows: TGTGCCAGCAGCCGGGACAGGGGAGGACAGACCCAGTACTTC. Amino acid sequence: CASSRDRGGQTQYF. This chain connects TRBV6-1 to TRBJ2-5; 10 bases fit TRBD1. J lost 6 bases, V lost 6 bases, and 7 bases had no gene match. There are 14 residues in the CDR3. CDR1 and CDR2 from the germline V gene are MNHNS and SASEGT.

The chain links TRBV2 to TRBJ1-1; a possible D gene is TRBD1 (5 bases). The V end lost 2 bases, the J end lost 5 bases, and 12 bases lay between the germline ends. There are 14 residues in the CDR3. The V gene's germline CDR1 is SNHLY and CDR2 FYNNEI. The CDR3: CASSEQGWGTEAFF. The DNA of the CDR3 is TGTGCCAGCAGTGAACAGGGATGGGGTACTGAAGCTTTCTTT. Looking up the rest from reference TRBV2 and TRBJ1-1 gives the full variable domain: EPEVTQTPSHQVTQMGQEVILRCVPISNHLYFYWYRQILGQKVEFLVSFYNNEISEKSEIFDDQFSVERPDGSNFTLKIRSTKLEDSAMYFCASSEQGWGTEAFFGQGTRLTVV.

V gene TRBV4-3 combines with J gene TRBJ1-2; perhaps TRBD1 as D (6 bases). Trimming pared 0 bases from V and 4 bases from J, leaving 15 bases between. The CDR3 length is 16 residues. Germline V gene data show CDR1 as LGHNA and CDR2 as YSLEER. The CDR3 DNA follows: TGCGCCAGCAGCCAAGATCCGGGGGCCCCAATCTATGGCTACACCTTC. It yields the protein CASSQDPGAPIYGYTF.

This clone was counted once. This chain links TRBV6-2 or TRBV6-3 with TRBJ1-2; 8 nucleotides line up with TRBD1. After removal of 6 bases from V and 4 bases from J, the junction contained 7 bases not matched to a gene. Germline V gene data show CDR1 as MNHEY and CDR2 as SVGEGT. The CDR3 spans 14 residues. The CDR3 coding sequence is TGTGCCAGCAGCGACGGACAGGGTTCCTATGGCTACACCTTC. Amino acid sequence: CASSDGQGSYGYTF.